This T cell receptor (beta chain) was found in a study of CD8 T cells in ankylosing spondylitis. Broader study findings: In ankylosing spondylitis patients, matched synovial fluid reportedly showed significant enrichment of disease-linked clones. Typical of ankylosing spondylitis blood, it appeared, was a TCR beta motif of several highly homologous variants. Clones that were linked to disease were CD8+ and were relatively rare in peripheral blood.

Researchers built TCR beta libraries using quantitative 5'-RACE with molecular barcodes. TCRdb processed the 5' RACE reads anew with MiXCR; each CDR3 protein has one entry. This sample has some 400,000 distinct CDR3 sequences, with under 25% found just once. In this sample, this clonotype turned up many times. Its antigen is currently unknown. The junction differs from germline at one of its ends, possibly a read error. The CDR3 is 14 amino acids. The germline V gene encodes CDR1 KGHSH and CDR2 LQKENI. The origin of this receptor is a male donor with ankylosing spondylitis. Sample: blood, either unsorted or a sorted T cell fraction (not recorded which). The chain links TRBV18 to TRBJ2-7; TRBD1 agrees at 7 bases. CDR3 sequence reads: CASSPRQGSYEQYF. For the CDR3, the DNA is TGCGCCAGCAGCCCCCGACAGGGTAGCTACGAGCAGTACTTC.